This TCR beta chain was found in a study of T cell changes during pregnancy in multiple sclerosis (dated by TCRdb to between 2017 and 2020). About the study as a whole: The study examined how the T cell repertoire changed over the course of pregnancy in women with multiple sclerosis.

Remarks on this clone: Its recognized antigen is unknown. Per-nucleotide qualities are absent, and no much larger clonotype sits a single base away.

Libraries were prepared through the immunoSEQ multiplex PCR assay. TCRdb took this table from immuneACCESS and kept in-frame rearrangements with V and J called. Such tables lack part of the clones; where checked against another copy, unresolved V genes explain under half of the gap, and the rest is unexplained. In all, the sample holds 30,000 to 40,000 clones, and roughly 89% of those were seen once. Of the sample, around 0.7% falls within the top ten clones. The germline V end is reduced by 5 bases and the J end by 3 bases; junction bases left unmatched: 13. The germline V gene specifies KGHSH as CDR1 and LQKENI as CDR2. Measured from the cysteine to the phenylalanine, the CDR3 is 17 residues long. Of the read, only the CDR3 DNA is kept; its 51 bases are in frame from base 1.

Sequenced here: CD4+ T cells from peripheral blood mononuclear cells, sampled in the second trimester of pregnancy. The receptor's source is a female donor in good health, enrolled as a control in a pregnancy study. This chain is built from TRBV18 and TRBJ2-3, with 8 bases matching TRBD1. The base sequence is TGTGCCAGCTCAAAGTCCGGACAGGGTTTTTGGACAGATACGCAGTATTTT. It translates as CASSKSGQGFWTDTQYF.